Only a few counts were recorded for the clone carrying this T cell receptor (beta chain). Other DNA sequences within the sample encode an identical CDR3. Generated by immunoSEQ multiplex PCR, the TCRdb table keeps only in-frame clones and is missing some. The data contain approximately 74,000 clones, about 94% of them singletons. CDR1 is SGHDT and CDR2 is YYEEEE in the germline V gene. Between the trimmed V and J ends, which lost 3 bases and 5 bases, there was a span of 8 bases. The CDR3 extends over 12 amino acids. This sample was taken from a study of control samples from healthy donors and cancer patients.

The chain couples TRBV5-6 to TRBJ1-1; a possible D gene is TRBD1 (5 bases). The sequenced sample was blood. This TCR was sampled from a woman aged 30 to 39 in good health. The CDR3 is CASSWEGTEAFF. CDR3 nucleotides: TGTGCCAGCAGCTGGGAGGGGACTGAAGCTTTCTTT.